One and the same sample provided the 26 T cell receptor beta chains below, sequenced in a study of blood T cell repertoires in COVID-19. The protocol was immunoSEQ multiplex PCR, while the TCRdb copy is restricted to in-frame clones and leaves out a portion. Of some 190,000 clones detected, about nine tenths appear once; the ten largest clones hold approximately 1.1%. The sequencing input was peripheral blood. The receptors here all came from a man younger than 40 with acute or convalescent COVID-19.

The count of this clone is one. The chain links TRBV3-1 (or the pseudogene TRBV3-2) to TRBJ1-1; tentative D call: TRBD1 (5 bases). Germline loops: CDR1 LGHDT, CDR2 YNNKEL (reference sequence). The V end lost 4 bases, the J end lost 6 bases, and 18 bases lay between the germline ends. The CDR3 is 15 amino acids. The CDR3 here is CASSPSGGKVPEAFF. Here the CDR3 DNA reads TGTGCCAGCAGCCCGTCGGGGGGGAAGGTCCCTGAAGCTTTCTTT.

The chain joins TRBV7-2 to TRBJ2-7; 12 bases map to TRBD2. The CDR3 covers 14 residues. Trimming removed 3 bases from V and 5 bases from J; junction bases left unmatched: 2. In germline, CDR1 is SGHTA, CDR2 FQGNSA. CDR3 sequence reads: CASSFGLAGNEQYF. CDR3 coding DNA: TGTGCCAGCAGCTTCGGACTAGCGGGGAACGAGCAGTACTTC.

This clone turned up a few times. This chain connects TRBV18 to TRBJ1-5; D unclear. The CDR3 length is 14 residues. Trimming pared 2 bases from V and 3 bases from J, leaving 8 bases between. From germline, CDR1 is KGHSH and CDR2 LQKENI. The CDR3 is CASSPGSANQPQHF. DNA for the CDR3: TGTGCCAGCTCACCAGGGAGTGCCAATCAGCCCCAGCATTTT.

The rearrangement links TRBV28 to TRBJ1-6; D is uncertain. This CDR3 contains 13 residues. CDR1 is MDHEN, CDR2 SYDVKM, per germline. The V end was cut by 6 bases, the J end by 5 bases, with 8 bases between. CDR3 coding DNA: TGTGCCAGCAGATTAGGCAATAATTCACCCCTCCACTTT. Protein: CASRLGNNSPLHF.

The CDR3 DNA reads TGTGCCAGCCGGACTCTACTATATGGCTACACCTTC. Translated, it gives CASRTLLYGYTF. The V and J genes are TRBV28 and TRBJ1-2; D uncertain. CDR3 length: 12 residues. V dropped 8 bases and J dropped 5 bases, with 12 bases sitting between them. In germline, CDR1 is MDHEN, CDR2 SYDVKM.

V and J are TRBV28 and TRBJ1-2; 10 bases line up with TRBD1. Germline V gene data show CDR1 as MDHEN and CDR2 as SYDVKM. The CDR3 runs 15 residues. With 0 bases clipped from V and 7 bases from J, the junction kept 5 bases outside the gene matches. CDR3 in amino acids: CASSLWTGGGAGYTF. The CDR3 region has the DNA TGTGCCAGCAGTTTATGGACAGGGGGCGGGGCTGGCTACACCTTC.

In its sample, this clone was seen a few times. The V call is TRBV10-3, the J call TRBJ2-1; 9 positions match TRBD1. V was clipped by 4 bases and J by 9 bases; unmatched bases: 7. The CDR3 is 14 residues long. Per germline, CDR1 ENHRY and CDR2 SYGVKD. CDR3 in amino acids: CAISGGQGRGEQFF. The CDR3 DNA follows: TGTGCCATCAGTGGGGGACAGGGACGGGGTGAGCAGTTCTTC.

V gene TRBV3-1 (or the pseudogene TRBV3-2) combines with J gene TRBJ1-1; the D gene is possibly TRBD1 (5 bases). CDR3 length: 14 amino acids. CDR1 is LGHDT, CDR2 YNNKEL, per germline (reference sequence). The ends were cut back, 2 bases at V and 4 bases at J, with 11 bases in the middle. DNA for the CDR3: TGTGCCAGCAGCCAAACGGGACTCCTCACTGAAGCTTTCTTT. This gives the protein CASSQTGLLTEAFF.

The CDR3 bases are TGTGCCAGCAGCCAAGATTGGGCTAGCGGGGATATCTTTGATGAGCAGTTCTTC. Amino acid sequence: CASSQDWASGDIFDEQFF. The chain combines TRBV3-1 (or the pseudogene TRBV3-2) with TRBJ2-1; 9 bases line up with TRBD2. This CDR3 contains 18 residues. Germline assignment: CDR1 LGHDT and CDR2 YNNKEL (reference sequence). V gave up 0 bases and J gave up 8 bases; unmatched junction bases: 14.

In this sample, this clone turned up once. V usage is TRBV7-3 and J usage is TRBJ2-7; D may be TRBD2 (6 bases). The CDR3 spans 13 residues. With 5 bases removed from V and 2 bases from J, the gap between germline ends came to 10 bases. Germline CDR1 reads SGHTA; CDR2 reads FQGTGA. The CDR3 DNA reads as TGTGCCAGCAGCCCCGGGGGTACCTACGAGCAGTACTTC. It is translated as CASSPGGTYEQYF.

The chain joins TRBV5-1 to TRBJ2-3, with D possibly matching TRBD2 (6 bases). The CDR3 is 14 residues long. The germline V gene has CDR1 SGHRS and CDR2 YFSETQ. Trimming stripped 0 bases from V and 4 bases from J, with 9 bases between. CDR3 residues: CASSLGGAADTQYF. The CDR3 DNA reads TGCGCCAGCAGCTTGGGCGGGGCAGCAGATACGCAGTATTTT.

This chain uses TRBV3-1 (or the pseudogene TRBV3-2) with TRBJ2-5, with 8 nucleotides matching TRBD2. V shed 2 bases, J shed 5 bases, and the junction held 1 base outside the gene matches. The germline CDR1 and CDR2 sequences are LGHDT and YNNKEL (reference sequence). The CDR3 runs to 13 residues. DNA for the CDR3: TGTGCCAGCAGCCAAATAGCGGGGGAGACCCAGTACTTC. Protein sequence: CASSQIAGETQYF.

This clone was seen more than once but under ten times. This chain links TRBV4-2 with TRBJ2-7, with D perhaps matching TRBD1 (6 bases). Trimming shortened V by 0 bases and J by 2 bases, and 20 bases separated the two germline ends. Germline V CDR1 and CDR2: LGHNA, YNFKEQ. CDR3 length: 18 amino acids. The CDR3 reads CASSQDRGGGLGAYEQYF. As DNA, the CDR3 is TGTGCCAGCAGCCAAGACAGGGGCGGAGGACTGGGGGCCTACGAGCAGTACTTC.

This chain uses TRBV28 with TRBJ2-3; D may be TRBD2 (5 bases). Trimming removed 2 bases at V and 6 bases at J, with 27 bases between. Germline assignment: CDR1 MDHEN and CDR2 SYDVKM. The CDR3 covers 19 residues. The CDR3 DNA sequence: TGTGCCAGCAGTTTAAAGGGCCGGCTCGGGGTCGGGCCAACCGATACGCAGTATTTT. This translates into CASSLKGRLGVGPTDTQYF.

This chain links TRBV25-1 with TRBJ2-7; D gene uncertain. The CDR3 runs to 15 residues. CDR1 is MGHDK and CDR2 is SYGVNS in the germline V gene. The V end was cut by 4 bases, the J end by 4 bases, with 17 bases between. The CDR3 DNA sequence: TGTGCCAGCAGTGTGAGGTCCGGAACTACTTACGAGCAGTACTTC. This codes for CASSVRSGTTYEQYF.

This chain joins TRBV27 and TRBJ1-1; no reliable D call. The CDR3 covers 16 residues. Trimming cost V 3 bases and J 0 bases, with 14 bases left between them. Germline CDR1 MNHEY, CDR2 SMNVEV (reference sequence). The CDR3 loop is CASSFFPGPLNTEAFF. The CDR3, as DNA: TGTGCCAGCAGTTTCTTCCCTGGGCCCTTGAACACTGAAGCTTTCTTT.

The CDR3: CASSPTVADGNEKLFF. The CDR3 coding sequence is TGCGCCAGCAGCCCGACTGTCGCGGATGGTAATGAAAAACTGTTTTTT. This chain links TRBV5-1 with TRBJ1-4; D is undetermined. Trimming took 4 bases from V and 4 from J, leaving 17 bases between them. Germline V gene data show CDR1 as SGHRS and CDR2 as YFSETQ. This CDR3 comprises 16 residues. The whole variable domain, remainder taken from reference TRBV5-1 and TRBJ1-4, is KAGVTQTPRYLIKTRGQQVTLSCSPISGHRSVSWYQQTPGQGLQFLFEYFSETQRNKGNFPGRFSGRQFSNSRSEMNVSTLELGDSALYLCASSPTVADGNEKLFFGSGTQLSVL.

The rearrangement links TRBV23-1 to TRBJ1-5, with TRBD1 identical over 10 bases. TRBV23-1 falls under the ORF class, with uncertain function. The length of the CDR3 is 17 residues. J gave up 9 bases and V 3 bases, and 14 bases lay outside the gene matches. This chain's CDR3 is CASSQPRQGARKPPQHF. The CDR3 bases are TGCGCCAGCAGTCAGCCCCGACAGGGGGCGCGTAAGCCGCCCCAGCATTTT.

The chain has TRBV11-1 and TRBJ1-1, with no clear D. Germline loops: CDR1 SGHAT, CDR2 FQDESV (reference sequence). V gave up 5 bases and J gave up 2 bases, with 9 bases separating them. The CDR3 loop spans 13 amino acids. The CDR3, as DNA: TGTGCCAGCAGCATACAACCTAACACTGAAGCTTTCTTT. This codes for CASSIQPNTEAFF. Full variable domain (outside the CDR3, taken from reference TRBV11-1 and TRBJ1-1): EAEVAQSPRYKITEKSQAVAFWCDPISGHATLYWYRQILGQGPELLVQFQDESVVDDSQLPKDRFSAERLKGVDSTLKIQPAELGDSAMYLCASSIQPNTEAFFGQGTRLTVV.

V usage is TRBV3-1 (or the pseudogene TRBV3-2) and J usage is TRBJ2-7; D unclear. V lost 1 base and J lost 3, with 13 bases in between. CDR3 length: 15 residues. Germline V CDR1 and CDR2: LGHDT, YNNKEL (reference sequence). CDR3 sequence (DNA): TGTGCCAGCAGCCAAGCTCTGCGAGGATTCTACGAGCAGTACTTC. Protein sequence: CASSQALRGFYEQYF.

The chain combines TRBV24-1 with TRBJ2-6; 8 bases match TRBD1. Germline-derived CDR1 and CDR2 are KGHDR and SFDVKD. This CDR3 contains 19 residues. Trimming removed 4 bases from V and 0 bases from J; junction bases left unmatched: 10. CDR3 region: CATSEPQGASYSGANVLTF. CDR3 in DNA: TGTGCCACCAGTGAGCCTCAGGGGGCCTCGTACTCTGGGGCCAACGTCCTGACTTTC.

V and J are TRBV13 and TRBJ2-1; D not resolved. The germline gives CDR1 PRHDT, CDR2 FYEKMQ (reference sequence). The CDR3 runs 13 residues. Trimming removed 0 bases from V and 13 bases from J, with 13 bases in between. The CDR3 region has the DNA TGTGCCAGCAGCTTAGGAGAGGCAGTAGGTCAGTTCTTC. It encodes CASSLGEAVGQFF.

This clone was recorded only once. The conserved phenylalanine or tryptophan is not found at the CDR3 terminus, so this likely reflects a read error. No DNA is shown, since the ends of the CDR3 on it are uncertain; the CDR3 is the one TCRdb lists. The rearrangement links TRBV10-3 to TRBJ2-3; the DNA was not used to check the table's D call, TRBD2. From germline, CDR1 is ENHRY and CDR2 SYGVKD. The CDR3 contains 9 residues when both ends are counted. CDR3 sequence: CASPSEGPG.

This clone was seen once. The J gene is TRBJ1-5, the V gene TRBV2, with 9 bases fitting TRBD1. There are 13 residues in the CDR3. Germline assignment: CDR1 SNHLY and CDR2 FYNNEI. The V segment lost 8 bases and the J segment 7 bases; nucleotides outside the gene matches: 6. The CDR3 is CASAGQGGQPQHF. CDR3 coding DNA: TGTGCCAGCGCGGGACAGGGAGGACAGCCCCAGCATTTT.

The chain is built from TRBV7-8 and TRBJ1-2; 9 bases align to TRBD1. CDR3 length: 15 amino acids. Germline V CDR1 and CDR2: SGHVS, FQNEAQ. After removal of 5 bases from V and 3 bases from J, the junction contained 7 bases not matched to a gene. The CDR3 region is CASSGRDRAYYGYTF. The CDR3 DNA sequence: TGTGCCAGCAGCGGACGGGACAGGGCCTACTATGGCTACACCTTC.

This chain connects TRBV6-1 to TRBJ2-7; D may be TRBD2 (5 bases). V was trimmed by 1 base and J by 4 bases, leaving 8 bases between them. This CDR3 spans 13 amino acids. Germline loops: CDR1 MNHNS, CDR2 SASEGT. The CDR3 region is CASSEVRGYEQYF. In DNA form, the CDR3 reads TGTGCCAGCAGTGAAGTTCGGGGTTACGAGCAGTACTTC.